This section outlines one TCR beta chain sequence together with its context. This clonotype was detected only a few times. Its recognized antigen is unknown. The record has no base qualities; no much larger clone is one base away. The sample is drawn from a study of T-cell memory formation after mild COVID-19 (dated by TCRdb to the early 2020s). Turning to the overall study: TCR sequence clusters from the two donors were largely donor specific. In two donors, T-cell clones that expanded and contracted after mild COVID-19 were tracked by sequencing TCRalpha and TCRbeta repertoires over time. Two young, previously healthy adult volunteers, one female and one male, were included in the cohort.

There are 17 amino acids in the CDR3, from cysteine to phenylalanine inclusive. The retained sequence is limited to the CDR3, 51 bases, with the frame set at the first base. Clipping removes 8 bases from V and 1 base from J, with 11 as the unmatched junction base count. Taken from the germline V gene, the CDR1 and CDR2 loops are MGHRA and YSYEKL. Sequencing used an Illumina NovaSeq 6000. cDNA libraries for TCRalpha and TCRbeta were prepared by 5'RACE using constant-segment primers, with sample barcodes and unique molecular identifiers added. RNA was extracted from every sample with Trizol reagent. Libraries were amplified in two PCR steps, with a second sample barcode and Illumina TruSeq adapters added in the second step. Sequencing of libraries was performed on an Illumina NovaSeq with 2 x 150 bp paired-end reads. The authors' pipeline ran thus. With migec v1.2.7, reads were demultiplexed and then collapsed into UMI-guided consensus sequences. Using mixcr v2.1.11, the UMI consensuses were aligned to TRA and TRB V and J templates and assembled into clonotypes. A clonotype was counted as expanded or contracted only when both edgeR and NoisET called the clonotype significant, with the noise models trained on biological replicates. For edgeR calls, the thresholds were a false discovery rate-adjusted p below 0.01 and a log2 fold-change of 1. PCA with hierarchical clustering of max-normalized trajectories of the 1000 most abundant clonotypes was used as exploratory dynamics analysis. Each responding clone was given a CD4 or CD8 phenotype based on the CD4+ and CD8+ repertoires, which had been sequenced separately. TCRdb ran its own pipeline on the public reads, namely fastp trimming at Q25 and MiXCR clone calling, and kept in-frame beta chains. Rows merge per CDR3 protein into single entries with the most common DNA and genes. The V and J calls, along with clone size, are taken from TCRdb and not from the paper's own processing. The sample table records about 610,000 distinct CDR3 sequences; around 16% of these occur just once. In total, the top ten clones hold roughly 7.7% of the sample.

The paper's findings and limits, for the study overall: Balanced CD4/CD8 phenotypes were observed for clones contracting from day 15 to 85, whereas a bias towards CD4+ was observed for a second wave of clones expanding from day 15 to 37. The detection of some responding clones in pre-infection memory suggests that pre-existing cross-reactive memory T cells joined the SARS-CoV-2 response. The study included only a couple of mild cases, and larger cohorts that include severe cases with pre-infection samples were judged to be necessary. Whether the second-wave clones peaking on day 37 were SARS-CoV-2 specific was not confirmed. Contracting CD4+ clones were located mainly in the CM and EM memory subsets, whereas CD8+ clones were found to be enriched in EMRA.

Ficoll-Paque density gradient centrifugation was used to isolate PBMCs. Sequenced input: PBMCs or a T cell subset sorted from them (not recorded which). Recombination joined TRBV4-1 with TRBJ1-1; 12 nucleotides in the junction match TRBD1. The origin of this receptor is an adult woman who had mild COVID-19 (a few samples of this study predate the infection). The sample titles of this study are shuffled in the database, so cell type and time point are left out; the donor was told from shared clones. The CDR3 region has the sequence CASGRPGQGAWNTEAFF. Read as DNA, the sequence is TGCGCCAGCGGTCGTCCGGGACAGGGGGCATGGAACACTGAAGCTTTCTTT.